These 10 T cell receptor beta chains originate from one sample sequenced in a study of blood T cells in healthy people across ages. For the second PCR, which ran for roughly 7 to 11 cycles, a sample-barcoded 5' primer and a J-beta primer mix were used. TCRdb reanalysed the 5' RACE reads using MiXCR and keeps one entry per CDR3 protein. The sample includes 1.5 million to 2 million distinct CDR3 sequences, roughly 30% of them seen just once. The sequencing sample was made of blood. The source is a young woman in good health.

This clonotype was observed a few times. The V gene is TRBV11-2, the J gene TRBJ2-1; D call uncertain. CDR1 and CDR2 (germline): SGHAT, FQNNGV. V dropped 2 bases and J dropped 4 bases, with 9 bases sitting between them. The CDR3 is made up of 14 amino acids. CDR3 residues: CASSLYNGYNEQFF. The CDR3 region has the DNA TGTGCCAGCAGCTTATACAACGGATACAATGAGCAGTTCTTC. Combining the CDR3 with reference TRBV11-2 and TRBJ2-1 gives the whole variable domain EAGVAQSPRYKIIEKRQSVAFWCNPISGHATLYWYQQILGQGPKLLIQFQNNGVVDDSQLPKDRFSAERLKGVDSTLKIQPAKLEDSAVYLCASSLYNGYNEQFFGPGTRLTVL.

The CDR3 DNA reads TGTGCCAGCAGCCGAGTAGCTAATGAAAAACTGTTTTTT. Translating gives CASSRVANEKLFF. The V gene is TRBV7-9, the J gene TRBJ1-4; D is unresolved. The CDR3 is 13 amino acids. Germline assignment: CDR1 SEHNR and CDR2 FQNEAQ (reference sequence). The ends were cut back, 5 bases at V and 3 bases at J, with 7 bases in the middle.

Note on this clonotype: The junction shows a germline mismatch at one end, possibly a read error. V is TRBV10-3 and J is TRBJ2-5; D is tentatively TRBD1 or TRBD2 (5 bases each). Germline V lookup: CDR1 ENHRY, CDR2 SYGVKD. CDR3 size: 15 residues. The CDR3 sequence: CAVRDPSGTQETQYF. As DNA, the CDR3 is TGTGCCGTCAGGGACCCTTCCGGGACCCAAGAGACCCAGTACTTC.

This chain joins TRBV3-1 and TRBJ1-2; the D gene is possibly TRBD1 (5 bases). V dropped 2 bases and J dropped 6 bases, with 13 bases sitting between them. The length of the CDR3 is 14 residues. The V gene's germline CDR1 is LGHDT and CDR2 YNNKEL (reference sequence). The DNA for the CDR3 is TGTGCCAGCAGCCAAAGGGGCGCGAGGGATGGCTACACCTTC. Protein: CASSQRGARDGYTF. Combining the CDR3 with reference TRBV3-1 and TRBJ1-2 gives the whole variable domain DTAVSQTPKYLVTQMGNDKSIKCEQNLGHDTMYWYKQDSKKFLKIMFSYNNKELIINETVPNRFSPKSPDKAHLNLHINSLELGDSAVYFCASSQRGARDGYTFGSGTRLTVV.

This clonotype was counted between two and nine times. CDR3 sequence (DNA): TGTGCCAGCAGCGAAGCCGGACACGGCTACGAGCAGTACTTC. Residues: CASSEAGHGYEQYF. The chain is built from TRBV7-6 and TRBJ2-7; D is possibly TRBD1 (5 bases). In germline, CDR1 is SGHVS, CDR2 FNYEAQ. This CDR3 region has 14 residues. The V gene lost 5 bases and the J gene lost 3 bases, with 14 bases spanning the gap.

The chain carries TRBV2 and TRBJ1-4, with D perhaps TRBD1 (5 bases). Per germline, CDR1 SNHLY and CDR2 FYNNEI. V was cut by 8 bases and J by 0 bases, with 13 bases left in between. CDR3 length: 15 amino acids. CDR3 sequence: CASDRGQATNEKLFF. The DNA of the CDR3 is TGTGCCAGCGACCGGGGCCAAGCAACTAATGAAAAACTGTTTTTT.

V and J are TRBV20-1 and TRBJ1-2, with 7 bases lining up with TRBD1. V gave up 4 bases and J gave up 4 bases; unmatched junction bases: 9. The CDR3 is 14 amino acids. Germline V gene sequence: CDR1 DFQATT, CDR2 SNEGSKA (reference sequence). The CDR3 nucleotides read TGCAGTGCTACCCCTGGGACAGTCGTCTATGGCTACACCTTC. This encodes CSATPGTVVYGYTF.

Points on this clonotype: Possible read error: a much larger clone is one base away. The chain employs TRBV12-3 or TRBV12-4 and TRBJ2-1; 13 bases map to TRBD2. Trimming took 6 bases from V and 8 from J; bases not matched to a gene: 13. The CDR3 sequence is 17 residues long. The chain's CDR3 is CASSALGGTSGVDEQFF. CDR3 in DNA: TGTGCCAGCAGCGCCCTAGGGGGGACTAGCGGGGTGGATGAGCAGTTCTTC.

This clonotype was seen repeatedly, ten times or more. The chain carries TRBV4-3 and TRBJ2-7, with TRBD2 as a possible D gene (6 bases). Trimming removed 0 bases at V and 4 bases at J, with 16 bases between. This CDR3 is 16 amino acids long. Germline loops: CDR1 LGHNA, CDR2 YSLEER. CDR3 protein: CASSQDTSPGAYEQYF. Written as DNA, the CDR3 is TGCGCCAGCAGCCAAGATACGTCGCCGGGAGCGTACGAGCAGTACTTC.

This clonotype has only a few counts. DNA of the CDR3: TGTGCCACCAACAGGGGGCCAGATACGCAGTATTTT. Translating gives CATNRGPDTQYF. This rearrangement joins TRBV5-4 to TRBJ2-3, with 9 bases fitting TRBD1. Germline trimming cut 9 bases from V and 4 bases from J; bases unmatched to any gene: 3. Germline V lookup: CDR1 SGHNT, CDR2 YYREEE (reference sequence). The CDR3 runs 12 residues. The full variable domain, completed using reference TRBV5-4 and TRBJ2-3, is ETGVTQSPTHLIKTRGQQVTLRCSSQSGHNTVSWYQQALGQGPQFIFQYYREEENGRGNFPPRFSGLQFPNYSSELNVNALELDDSALYLCATNRGPDTQYFGPGTRLTVL.